The 4 T cell receptor beta chains below were found in one sample sequenced in a study of T-cell memory formation after mild COVID-19. One entry per CDR3 protein results from TCRdb running MiXCR on the 5' RACE reads. The sample gives fewer than 250,000 distinct CDR3 sequences, 15% to 17% of which show up once; more than 2% is in the top ten. Input material: PBMCs or a T cell subset sorted from them (not recorded which). These receptors were collected from an adult woman who had mild COVID-19 (a few samples of this study predate the infection). Cell type and time point are not known.

The chain recombines TRBV5-6 with TRBJ1-1; 10 positions agree with TRBD1. The junction had 5 bases not matched to a gene; V was cut back by 4 bases and J by 5 bases. The V gene's germline CDR1 is SGHDT and CDR2 YYEEEE. The CDR3 extends over 14 amino acids. DNA of the CDR3: TGTGCCAGCAGCATGACAGGGGGCCGAACTGAAGCTTTCTTT. Its protein is CASSMTGGRTEAFF.

The genes are TRBV6-5 and TRBJ2-3; TRBD2 matches at 7 bases. Germline V gene data show CDR1 as MNHEY and CDR2 as SVGAGI. The CDR3 has 16 residues. With V trimmed by 2 bases and J by 4 bases, 9 bases remained unmatched. The CDR3 DNA reads TGTGCCAGCAGTTACAGTTTGGGAGCGGGGTCAGATACGCAGTATTTT. It is translated as CASSYSLGAGSDTQYF.

The chain uses TRBV20-1 and TRBJ2-1; 10 bases agree with TRBD2. This CDR3 comprises 15 residues. CDR1 DFQATT and CDR2 SNEGSKA come from the germline V gene (reference sequence). V dropped 3 bases and J dropped 9; count of bases not matched to a gene: 11. The DNA for the CDR3 is TGCAGTGCTAGGAGGCTAGCGGGGGCCCTATCTGAGCAGTTCTTC. Translation: CSARRLAGALSEQFF.

The J gene is TRBJ2-5, the V gene TRBV2, with a possible D match to TRBD2 (5 bases). Germline CDR1 and CDR2: SNHLY and FYNNEI. Between the trimmed V and J ends, which lost 3 bases and 4 bases, there was a span of 15 bases. The length of the CDR3 is 15 residues. The CDR3: CASSEDRGEVETQYF. The CDR3 coding sequence is TGTGCCAGCAGTGAGGACCGGGGAGAGGTAGAGACCCAGTACTTC.